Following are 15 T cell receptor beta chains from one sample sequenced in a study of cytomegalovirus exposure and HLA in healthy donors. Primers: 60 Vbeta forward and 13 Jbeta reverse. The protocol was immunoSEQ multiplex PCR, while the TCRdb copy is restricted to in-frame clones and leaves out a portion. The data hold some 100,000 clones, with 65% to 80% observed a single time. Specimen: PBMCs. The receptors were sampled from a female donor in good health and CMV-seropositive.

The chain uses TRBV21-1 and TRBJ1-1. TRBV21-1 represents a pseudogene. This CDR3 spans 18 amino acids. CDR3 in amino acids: CASSKEREIPFMNTEAFF. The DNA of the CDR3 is TGTGCCAGCAGCAAAGAACGGGAAATACCTTTCATGAACACTGAAGCTTTCTTT.

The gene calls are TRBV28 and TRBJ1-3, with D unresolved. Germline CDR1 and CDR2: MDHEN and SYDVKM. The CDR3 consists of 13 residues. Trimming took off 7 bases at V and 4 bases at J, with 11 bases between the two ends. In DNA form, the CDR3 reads TGTGCCAGCACCCGGCGACTGGGAAACACCATATATTTT. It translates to CASTRRLGNTIYF.

This CDR3 is CASRPSTPYNEQFF. As DNA, the CDR3 is TGTGCCAGCAGGCCCTCTACCCCCTACAATGAGCAGTTCTTC. The chain combines TRBV6-1 with TRBJ2-1; no firm D call. From germline, CDR1 is MNHNS and CDR2 SASEGT. The CDR3 is made up of 14 amino acids. V was trimmed by 6 bases and J by 2 bases, leaving 11 bases between them.

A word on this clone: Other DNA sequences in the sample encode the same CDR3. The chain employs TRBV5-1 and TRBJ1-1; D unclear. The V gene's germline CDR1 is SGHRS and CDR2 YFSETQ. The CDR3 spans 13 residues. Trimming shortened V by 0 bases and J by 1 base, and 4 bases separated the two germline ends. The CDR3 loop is CASSLARNTEAFF. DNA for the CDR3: TGCGCCAGCAGCTTGGCCAGGAACACTGAAGCTTTCTTT.

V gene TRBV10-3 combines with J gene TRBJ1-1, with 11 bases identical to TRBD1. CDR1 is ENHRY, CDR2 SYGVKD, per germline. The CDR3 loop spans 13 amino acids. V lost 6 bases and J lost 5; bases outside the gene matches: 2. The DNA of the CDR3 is TGTGCCATCAGGGACAGGGGGCAAACTGAAGCTTTCTTT. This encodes CAIRDRGQTEAFF.

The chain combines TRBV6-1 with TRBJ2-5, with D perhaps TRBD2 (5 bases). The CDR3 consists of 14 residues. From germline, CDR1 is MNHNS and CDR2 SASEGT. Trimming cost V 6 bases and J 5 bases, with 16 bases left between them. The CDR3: CASSRNRGLETQYF. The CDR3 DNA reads TGTGCCAGCAGCAGAAATCGGGGTTTGGAGACCCAGTACTTC.

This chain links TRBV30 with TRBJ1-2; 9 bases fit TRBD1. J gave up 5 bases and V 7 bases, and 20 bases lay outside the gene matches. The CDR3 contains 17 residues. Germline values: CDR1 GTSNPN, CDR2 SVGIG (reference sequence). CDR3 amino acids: CASLPFTGGASQYGYTF. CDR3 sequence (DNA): TGTGCCTCACTACCGTTTACAGGGGGCGCGTCCCAATATGGCTACACCTTC. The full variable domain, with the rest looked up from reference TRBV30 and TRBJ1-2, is SQTIHQWPATLVQPVGSPLSLECTVEGTSNPNLYWYRQAAGRGLQLLFYSVGIGQISSEVPQNLSASRPQDRQFILSSKKLLLSDSGFYLCASLPFTGGASQYGYTFGSGTRLTVV.

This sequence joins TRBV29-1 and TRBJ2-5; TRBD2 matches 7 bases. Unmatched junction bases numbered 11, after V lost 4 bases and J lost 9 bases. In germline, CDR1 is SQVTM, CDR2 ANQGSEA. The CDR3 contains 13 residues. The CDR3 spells CSVVFSLREAQYF. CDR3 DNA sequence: TGCAGCGTTGTCTTCTCCCTTCGGGAGGCCCAGTACTTC.

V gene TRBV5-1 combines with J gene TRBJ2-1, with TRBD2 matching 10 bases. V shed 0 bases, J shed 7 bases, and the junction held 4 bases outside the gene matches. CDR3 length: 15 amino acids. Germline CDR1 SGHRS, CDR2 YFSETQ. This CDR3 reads CASSLVVAGGNEQFF. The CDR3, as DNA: TGCGCCAGCAGCTTGGTAGTAGCGGGAGGTAATGAGCAGTTCTTC.

CDR3 loop: CANQEAGRSYEQYF. The CDR3 nucleotides are TGTGCCAATCAAGAGGCGGGACGATCCTACGAGCAGTACTTC. The genes are TRBV28 and TRBJ2-7; D might be TRBD2 (6 bases). This CDR3 is 14 amino acids long. Trimming left V 10 bases short and J 1 base short, with 17 bases between. CDR1 and CDR2 from the germline V gene are MDHEN and SYDVKM.

CDR3 region: CASSYARPTGNQPQHF. DNA of the CDR3: TGTGCCAGCAGTTACGCCCGCCCCACGGGCAATCAGCCCCAGCATTTT. The chain employs TRBV6-5 and TRBJ1-5, with unresolved D. V lost 2 bases, J lost 2 bases, and 13 bases lay in between. Germline V lookup: CDR1 MNHEY, CDR2 SVGAGI. The CDR3 consists of 16 residues.

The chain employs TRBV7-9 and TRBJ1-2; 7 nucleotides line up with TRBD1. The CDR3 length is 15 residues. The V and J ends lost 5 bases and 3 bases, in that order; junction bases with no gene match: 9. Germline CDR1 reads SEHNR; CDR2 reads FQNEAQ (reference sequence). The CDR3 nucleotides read TGTGCCAGCAGCCAGACCGACAGGGAGCACTATGGCTACACCTTC. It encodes CASSQTDREHYGYTF.

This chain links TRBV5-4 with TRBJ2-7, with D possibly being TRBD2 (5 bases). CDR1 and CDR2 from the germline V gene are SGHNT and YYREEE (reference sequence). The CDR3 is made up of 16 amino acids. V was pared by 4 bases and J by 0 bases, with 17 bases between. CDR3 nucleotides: TGTGCCAGCAGCCCTTCGGCGGGCAGGACCTCCTACGAGCAGTACTTC. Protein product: CASSPSAGRTSYEQYF.

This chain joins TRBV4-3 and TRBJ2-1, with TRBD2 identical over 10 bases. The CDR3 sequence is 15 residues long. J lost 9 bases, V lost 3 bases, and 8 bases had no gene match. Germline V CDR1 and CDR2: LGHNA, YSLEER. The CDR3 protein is CASSHKGTSDGEQFF. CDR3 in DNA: TGCGCCAGCAGCCATAAGGGGACTAGCGATGGTGAGCAGTTCTTC.

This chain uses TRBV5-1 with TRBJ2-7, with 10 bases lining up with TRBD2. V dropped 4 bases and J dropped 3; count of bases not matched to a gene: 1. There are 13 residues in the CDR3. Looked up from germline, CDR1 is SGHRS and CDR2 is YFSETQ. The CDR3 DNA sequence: TGCGCCAGCAGCCGGACTAGCGGCTACGAGCAGTACTTC. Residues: CASSRTSGYEQYF. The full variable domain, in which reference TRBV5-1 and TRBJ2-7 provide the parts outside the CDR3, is KAGVTQTPRYLIKTRGQQVTLSCSPISGHRSVSWYQQTPGQGLQFLFEYFSETQRNKGNFPGRFSGRQFSNSRSEMNVSTLELGDSALYLCASSRTSGYEQYFGPGTRLTVT.